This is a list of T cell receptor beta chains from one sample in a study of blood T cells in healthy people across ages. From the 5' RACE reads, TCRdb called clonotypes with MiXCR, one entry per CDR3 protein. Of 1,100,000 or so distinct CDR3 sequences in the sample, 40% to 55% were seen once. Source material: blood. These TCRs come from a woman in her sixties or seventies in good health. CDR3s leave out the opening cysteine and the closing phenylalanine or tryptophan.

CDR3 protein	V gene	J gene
SARVDVGYEQY	TRBV20-1	.
ASSLVIGRNEQF	TRBV7-6	.
ASSEGLAGDIGIADTQY	TRBV6-2/TRBV6-3	TRBJ2-3
ASSPGTGGAYEQF	TRBV11-3	TRBJ2-1
SVPRQGLDGYT	TRBV29-1	TRBJ1-2
ASSRSGTGSYGYT	TRBV27	TRBJ1-2
ASSPGLTGRDTQY	TRBV7-3	TRBJ2-3
ASSRNSPLH	TRBV5-6	TRBJ1-6
ASSFGGAKNIQY	TRBV27	TRBJ2-4
ASSYRGLGELF	TRBV3-1	TRBJ2-2
SGGDREETQY	TRBV29-1	.
ASSPFSGSSYEQY	TRBV28	TRBJ2-7
SVEGQFYEQY	TRBV29-1	TRBJ2-7
ASSLVGRPNQPQH	TRBV27	TRBJ1-5
ASMVPSWDFSYDEQF	TRBV27	TRBJ2-1
ASSQDLQYNEQY	TRBV3-1	.
ASSYSDEKLF	TRBV6-5	TRBJ1-4
ASSYSLGSPYEQF	TRBV6-6	TRBJ2-1
ASSAAGASYEQY	TRBV6-1	TRBJ2-7
ATMTENEKLF	TRBV11-2	TRBJ1-4
ASSSRLGVFRYNEQF	TRBV7-9	TRBJ2-1
ASSYDGVGTQY	TRBV6-5	TRBJ2-5
ASSQDRGLATTDTQY	TRBV3-1	TRBJ2-3
ASSLGKNIQY	TRBV12-3/TRBV12-4	TRBJ2-4
SARDLGRELFNEQF	TRBV20-1	TRBJ2-1
ASSLDMSQGRETQY	TRBV7-2	TRBJ2-5
SAGQGTGVVYEQY	TRBV20-1	.
ASSAVTGGSYNEQF	TRBV5-1	TRBJ2-1
AIRETGTGDYNEQY	TRBV10-3	.
SVATNSDTEAP	TRBV29-1	TRBJ1-1
ASSSGWGSPSIRAYEQY	TRBV7-9	TRBJ2-7
ASSPQGREETQY	TRBV14	TRBJ2-5
ASSREGLAVLSGANVLT	TRBV4-1	TRBJ2-6
ASSSQLGTAQY	TRBV27	TRBJ2-3
SALFLGDEKLF	TRBV20-1	TRBJ1-4
ASSYLPAWSDTEAQY	TRBV6-5	TRBJ2-7
AWSQGPADEQY	TRBV30	TRBJ2-7
SAGSGRSYEQY	TRBV20-1	TRBJ2-7
AISGPNNQETQY	TRBV10-3	TRBJ2-5
SAIGASGQSRTDTQY	TRBV20-1	TRBJ2-3
ASGSIGTPPADTQY	TRBV9	TRBJ2-3
ASSGGLGPYEQY	TRBV14	TRBJ2-7
SALTPGQGVQYGYT	TRBV20-1	TRBJ1-2
SVETGGQYNEQF	TRBV29-1	TRBJ2-1
ASSLTVGPLSLLAGANVLT	TRBV11-1	TRBJ2-6
ASSLGSGLYNEQF	TRBV12-3/TRBV12-4	TRBJ2-1
AIREGGTNSYNEQF	TRBV10-3	TRBJ2-1
ASSTRRRGRRVDYGYT	TRBV5-1	TRBJ1-2
ASSQGAVADTQY	TRBV11-2	TRBJ2-3
ASSRSQGAYGYT	TRBV14	TRBJ1-2
AWTPRDNYEQY	TRBV30	TRBJ2-7
ASSPSRLASDTQY	TRBV2	TRBJ2-3
AGSWTDSSYEQY	TRBV5-1	TRBJ2-7
ASRGPRHEQY	TRBV2	TRBJ2-7
ASSPGPTEGQY	TRBV2	TRBJ2-7